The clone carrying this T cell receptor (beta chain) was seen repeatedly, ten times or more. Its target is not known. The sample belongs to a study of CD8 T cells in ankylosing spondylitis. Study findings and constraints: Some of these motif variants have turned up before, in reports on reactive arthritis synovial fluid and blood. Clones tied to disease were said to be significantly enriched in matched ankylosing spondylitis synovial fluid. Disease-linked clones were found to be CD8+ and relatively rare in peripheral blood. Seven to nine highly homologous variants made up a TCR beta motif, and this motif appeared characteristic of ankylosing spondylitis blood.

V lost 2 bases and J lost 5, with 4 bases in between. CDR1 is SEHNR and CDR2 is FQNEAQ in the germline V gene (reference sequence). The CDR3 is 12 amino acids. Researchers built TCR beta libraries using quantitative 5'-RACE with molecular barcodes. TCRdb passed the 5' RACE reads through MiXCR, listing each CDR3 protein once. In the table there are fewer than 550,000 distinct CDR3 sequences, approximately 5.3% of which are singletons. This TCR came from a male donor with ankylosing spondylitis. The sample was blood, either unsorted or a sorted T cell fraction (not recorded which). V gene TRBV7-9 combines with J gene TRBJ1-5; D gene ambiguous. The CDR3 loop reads CASSLTDQPQHF. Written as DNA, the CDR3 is TGTGCCAGCAGCTTAACTGATCAGCCCCAGCATTTT.